These 7 T cell receptor beta chains originate from one sample sequenced in a study of blood T cells in healthy people across ages. PCR was performed a second time for about 6 to 11 cycles using a sample-barcoded 5' primer and a J-beta primer mix. Each CDR3 protein gets one entry after TCRdb re-called the 5' RACE reads with MiXCR. The sample yields 700,000 to 850,000 distinct CDR3 sequences, under 40% seen once. Sequences were obtained from blood. These receptors were obtained from a man younger than 30 in good health.

This clonotype was observed a few times. V usage is TRBV12-3 or TRBV12-4 and J usage is TRBJ1-6; 7 nucleotides match TRBD1. The V and J ends lost 5 bases and 10 bases, in that order; junction bases with no gene match: 5. CDR3 length: 13 residues. DNA of the CDR3: TGTGCCAGCAGTGCAGGGGGGAAGTCACCCCTCCACTTT. This gives the protein CASSAGGKSPLHF.

The CDR3 region has the DNA TGTGCCAGCTCACCCCCGGGACTAGGCGAGCAGTACTTC. Protein sequence: CASSPPGLGEQYF. The chain couples TRBV18 to TRBJ2-7, with TRBD2 matching over 8 bases. The V gene end was trimmed by 3 bases and the J gene end by 6 bases; junction bases not matched to a gene: 4. The CDR3 spans 13 residues. Per germline, CDR1 KGHSH and CDR2 LQKENI.

This chain links TRBV6-6 with TRBJ2-4, with unresolved D. The end of the DNA aligns better with TRBJ2-7, so the J call may be wrong. This CDR3 is built from 13 residues. The V gene's germline CDR1 is MNHNY and CDR2 SVGAGI (reference sequence). CDR3 amino acids: CASSDELGYEQYF. In DNA, the CDR3 is TGTGCCAGCAGTGACGAGCTAGGGTACGAGCAGTACTTC.

Ten or more counts support this clonotype. V is TRBV4-3 and J is TRBJ2-3; D uncertain. CDR3 length: 15 amino acids. Germline assignment: CDR1 LGHNA and CDR2 YSLEER. Trimming cost V 3 bases and J 4 bases, with 14 bases left between them. The DNA for the CDR3 is TGCGCCAGCAGCCAGCGACCATTTCAGGCAGATACGCAGTATTTT. Translation: CASSQRPFQADTQYF.

As to this clonotype: A much larger clone sits a single nucleotide away, making a read error possible. The DNA for the CDR3 is TGTGACAGCAGTCCGGACCCCACGAGCTCCTACGAGCAGTACTTC. Protein product: CDSSPDPTSSYEQYF. The gene calls are TRBV6-2 or TRBV6-3 and TRBJ2-7; D call uncertain. The CDR3 contains 15 residues. Germline loops: CDR1 MNHEY, CDR2 SVGEGT.

This clonotype was counted a few times. The rearrangement links TRBV7-9 to TRBJ1-2; 12 bases are a match to TRBD1. V lost 5 bases and J lost 7; bases outside the gene matches: 8. Germline V gene data show CDR1 as SEHNR and CDR2 as FQNEAQ (reference sequence). The CDR3 loop spans 15 amino acids. In DNA form, the CDR3 reads TGTGCCAGCAGCCCAGGGACAGGGGGCGTCGGTGGCTACACCTTC. It yields the protein CASSPGTGGVGGYTF.

The V call is TRBV28, the J call TRBJ2-5; D is uncertain. CDR3 length: 14 residues. Per germline, CDR1 MDHEN and CDR2 SYDVKM. V lost 5 bases, J lost 4 bases, and 14 bases lay in between. CDR3 DNA sequence: TGTGCCAGCAGTCCCGCAGGCTTAAGAGAGACCCAGTACTTC. This gives the protein CASSPAGLRETQYF. The whole variable domain, filled in from reference TRBV28 and TRBJ2-5, reads DVKVTQSSRYLVKRTGEKVFLECVQDMDHENMFWYRQDPGLGLRLIYFSYDVKMKEKGDIPEGYSVSREKKERFSLILESASTNQTSMYLCASSPAGLRETQYFGPGTRLLVL.